This T cell receptor (beta chain) was retrieved from a study of T cells in Graves' hyperthyroidism and ophthalmopathy. Amplification of TCR beta CDR3 regions was performed using RNA transcripts as template. Using the HTBI primer set, a first-round RT-PCR was run on the TCR CDR3. Each CDR3 protein is one row after TCRdb ran MiXCR on the multiplex PCR reads. The sample has about 400,000 distinct CDR3 sequences, around 14% seen once. The germline V gene encodes CDR1 KGHSH and CDR2 LQKENI. The CDR3 is 15 residues long. The V gene end was trimmed by 5 bases and the J gene end by 0 bases; junction bases not matched to a gene: 7. This clonotype showed up just a few times.

This rearrangement joins TRBV18 to TRBJ2-7, with 7 nucleotides matching TRBD1. The TCR originated in a woman aged 30 to 39 with Graves' hyperthyroidism. The material sequenced was blood. The CDR3 DNA follows: TGTGCCAGCTCAGAACAGGGGTCCATCTCCTACGAGCAGTACTTC. It translates to CASSEQGSISYEQYF.